This T cell receptor (beta chain) emerged from a study of long-term antiretroviral therapy in people with HIV. General study results and limits: The data indicate that diversity increased after ART but remained below transplant donor controls. Clones expanded before ART dominated the repertoire at all time points. CDR3 lengths in HIV samples spanned a narrower range than controls.

In regard to this clone: Its antigen is not known.

This CDR3 contains 16 residues. V lost 0 bases and J lost 0; bases outside the gene matches: 5. Germline lookup yields CDR1 SGHKS and CDR2 YYEKEE (reference sequence). Version v3.0 of the immunoSEQ assay was performed at survey level. The repertoire was sequenced with immunoSEQ multiplex PCR; TCRdb's copy has only in-frame clones and lacks some. The sample yields around 30,000 clones, about 93% seen once. The origin of this receptor is a man aged 35 to 55 with HIV. Sequenced here: unsorted PBMCs, sampled 6.2 years after starting antiretroviral therapy. The rearrangement uses TRBV5-5 and TRBJ1-1; 7 bases line up with TRBD1. In DNA form, the CDR3 reads TGTGCCAGCAGCTTGGTGAGAGGGGGCCTGAACACTGAAGCTTTCTTT. Translation gives CASSLVRGGLNTEAFF.